This T cell receptor (beta chain) was identified during a study of shared clonotypes between healthy human individuals. With respect to this clone: Its antigen remains unknown.

CDR3 length: 15 amino acids. CDR1 and CDR2 (germline): KGHSH, LQKENI. Trimming took off 2 bases at V and 2 bases at J, with 13 bases between the two ends. Study-wide findings and caveats: Across subsets, estimated richness was generally greater for naive than for memory populations. Roughly 5% of naive CD4 clonotypes were shared across a few donors. When compared with the clonotypes that were shared by all four sorted-subset donors, the non-shared clonotypes turned out to have lower generation probabilities.

Across several immunoSEQ plates, the genomic DNA of each subset was split evenly. Sequenced by immunoSEQ multiplex PCR; TCRdb stores in-frame clones only, minus some. This table holds some 1.5 million clones, around 98% found once. The source material was naive CD4+ T cells sorted from blood. Stated subset: CD45RA+ positively selected. The TCR sequence derives from a man between 25 and 39 years old in good health. The chain combines TRBV18 with TRBJ2-7; D is ambiguous. The chain's CDR3 is CASSPNVVGTYEQYF. As DNA, the CDR3 is TGTGCCAGCTCACCAAACGTGGTCGGAACCTACGAGCAGTACTTC. Based on the CDR3 plus reference TRBV18 and TRBJ2-7, the full variable domain is NAGVMQNPRHLVRRRGQEARLRCSPMKGHSHVYWYRQLPEEGLKFMVYLQKENIIDESGMPKERFSAEFPKEGPSILRIQQVVRGDSAAYFCASSPNVVGTYEQYFGPGTRLTVT.